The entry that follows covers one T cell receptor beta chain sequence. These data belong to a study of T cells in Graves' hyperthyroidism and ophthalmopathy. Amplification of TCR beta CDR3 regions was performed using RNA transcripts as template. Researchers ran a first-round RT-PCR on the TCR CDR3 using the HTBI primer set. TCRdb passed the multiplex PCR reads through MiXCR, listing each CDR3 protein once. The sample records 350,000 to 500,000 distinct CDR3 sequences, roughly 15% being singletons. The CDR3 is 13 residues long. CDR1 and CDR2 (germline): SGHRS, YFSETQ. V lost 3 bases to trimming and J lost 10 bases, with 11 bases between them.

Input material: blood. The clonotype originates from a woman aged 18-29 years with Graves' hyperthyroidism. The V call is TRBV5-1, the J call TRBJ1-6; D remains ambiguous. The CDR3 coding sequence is TGCGCCAGCAGCTCTGGTACTCACTCACCCCTCCACTTT. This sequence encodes CASSSGTHSPLHF.